What follows are 32 T cell receptor beta chains derived from one specimen sequenced in a study of Graves' ophthalmopathy and Graves' hyperthyroidism. Amplifying from RNA transcripts, the study obtained TCR beta CDR3 regions. An initial RT-PCR round employing HTBI primers preceded a second-round multiplex PCR. TCRdb reprocessed the multiplex PCR reads via MiXCR and lists one record per CDR3 protein. This table holds 300,000 to 400,000 distinct CDR3 sequences, 15% to 20% found once. The sequenced sample was peripheral blood. These receptor sequences come from an adult man with Graves' ophthalmopathy.

Ten or more counts support this clonotype. The chain is built from TRBV11-1 and TRBJ1-1, with 8 bases lining up with TRBD1. V lost 5 bases to trimming and J lost 1 base; unmatched junction nucleotides: 9. Germline CDR1 and CDR2: SGHAT and FQDESV (reference sequence). The CDR3 length is 16 residues. CDR3 region: CASSPRDRWGNTEAFF. The CDR3 DNA follows: TGTGCCAGCAGCCCCCGGGACAGGTGGGGGAACACTGAAGCTTTCTTT.

This clonotype was counted at least ten times. This rearrangement joins TRBV12-3 or TRBV12-4 to TRBJ1-3, with 7 bases that match TRBD1. J lost 4 bases, V lost 4 bases, and 7 bases had no gene match. The CDR3 spans 15 residues. The CDR3 nucleotides read TGTGCCAGCAGTTCCGACAGGGTACTCGGAAACACCATATATTTT. Its protein product is CASSSDRVLGNTIYF.

This clonotype was seen a handful of times. The J gene is TRBJ2-2, the V gene TRBV3-1, with a possible D match to TRBD1 (6 bases). The CDR3 spans 13 residues. The germline CDR1 and CDR2 sequences are LGHDT and YNNKEL (reference sequence). V lost 5 bases to trimming and J lost 7 bases, with 11 bases between them. CDR3 amino acids: CASSGRGGGELFF. The CDR3, as DNA: TGTGCCAGCAGCGGCCGAGGGGGCGGGGAGCTGTTTTTT.

J is TRBJ2-4 and V is TRBV11-2; tentatively, D is TRBD2 (6 bases). Trimming shortened V by 2 bases and J by 1 base, and 12 bases separated the two germline ends. Germline V gene data show CDR1 as SGHAT and CDR2 as FQNNGV. The CDR3 has 16 amino acids. CDR3 in amino acids: CASSLIARGAKNIQYF. The CDR3 DNA reads as TGTGCCAGCAGCTTAATAGCACGGGGGGCCAAAAACATTCAGTACTTC.

This clonotype has at least ten counts. The genes are TRBV30 and TRBJ1-3; D unresolved. CDR1 is GTSNPN and CDR2 is SVGIG in the germline V gene (reference sequence). Trimming removed 2 bases from V and 0 bases from J, with 11 bases in between. The length of the CDR3 is 15 residues. In DNA, the CDR3 is TGTGCCTGGAGTAGTACAGCGATCTCTGGAAACACCATATATTTT. It is translated as CAWSSTAISGNTIYF.

The gene calls are TRBV2 and TRBJ1-2, with a possible D match to TRBD1 (5 bases). V was cut by 2 bases and J by 2 bases, with 12 bases left in between. Germline V gene lookup returns CDR1 SNHLY and CDR2 FYNNEI. The CDR3 consists of 15 residues. The CDR3 loop reads CASSEFAGTNYGYTF. The CDR3 DNA reads as TGTGCCAGCAGTGAATTCGCAGGGACGAACTATGGCTACACCTTC.

Comments on this clonotype: A much larger clonotype is one base distant, so this may be a read error. The V gene is TRBV6-5, the J gene TRBJ2-7; 9 bases line up with TRBD2. This CDR3 region has 14 residues. Trimming took 4 bases from V and 3 from J; bases not matched to a gene: 4. The germline V gene has CDR1 MNHEY and CDR2 SVGAGI. In nucleotides, the CDR3 is TGTGCCAGCAGTTTGTCTAGCGGGAACTACGAGCAGTACTTC. This codes for CASSLSSGNYEQYF.

This clonotype was seen repeatedly, ten times or more. The CDR3 DNA follows: TGTGCCAGCAGTCCCCGGGGAGGGGGGCTAGGTCAGCCCCAGCATTTT. Translation: CASSPRGGGLGQPQHF. The chain carries TRBV27 and TRBJ1-5; weak D call: TRBD1 (6 bases). Germline V gene data show CDR1 as MNHEY and CDR2 as SMNVEV (reference sequence). Between the trimmed V and J ends, which lost 5 bases and 6 bases, there was a span of 20 bases. The CDR3 spans 16 residues.

This clonotype showed up many times. This chain connects TRBV7-2 to TRBJ2-7, with TRBD1 matching 8 bases. In germline, CDR1 is SGHTA, CDR2 FQGNSA. J was trimmed by 3 bases and V by 4 bases; bases with no gene match: 5. The CDR3 has 14 residues. In DNA, the CDR3 is TGTGCCAGCAGCTGGGGGACAGGAGACTACGAGCAGTACTTC. It translates to CASSWGTGDYEQYF.

Many counts were recorded for this clonotype. The J gene is TRBJ1-1, the V gene TRBV27; the D gene is possibly TRBD1 (6 bases). Germline lookup yields CDR1 MNHEY and CDR2 SMNVEV (reference sequence). The V and J ends lost 6 bases and 8 bases respectively, with 16 bases between them. The CDR3 is 13 residues long. CDR3 sequence: CASRELGGGEAFF. CDR3 bases: TGTGCCAGCAGGGAGCTTGGGGGGGGCGAAGCTTTCTTT.

The sample holds many counts of this clonotype. The gene calls are TRBV11-2 and TRBJ2-5, with 12 bases aligning to TRBD2. The CDR3 loop spans 16 amino acids. Germline CDR1 SGHAT, CDR2 FQNNGV. With V trimmed by 7 bases and J by 4 bases, 10 bases remained unmatched. The CDR3 nucleotides are TGTGCCAGCACAGGCCCTGGGACTAGCGGGTTAGAGACCCAGTACTTC. Protein sequence: CASTGPGTSGLETQYF.

This clonotype was recorded many times. The V call is TRBV12-3 or TRBV12-4, the J call TRBJ1-1; no firm D call. This CDR3 comprises 13 residues. V lost 7 bases and J 0 bases, leaving 9 bases between the germline ends. CDR3 coding DNA: TGTGCCAGCACCATCAATATGAACACTGAAGCTTTCTTT. Amino acids: CASTINMNTEAFF.

Here the CDR3 DNA reads TGTGCCAGCAGCTTCTCTCAGGGGGCGGGTGAGACCCAGTACTTC. Translating gives CASSFSQGAGETQYF. The V and J genes are TRBV7-2 and TRBJ2-5; 8 positions match TRBD1. J gave up 5 bases and V 3 bases, and 8 bases lay outside the gene matches. The CDR3 has 15 amino acids. CDR1 and CDR2 (germline): SGHTA, FQGNSA.

In this sample, this clonotype turned up many times. The V gene is TRBV9, the J gene TRBJ2-6; D remains unclear. Germline CDR1 reads SGDLS; CDR2 reads YYNGEE. The CDR3 runs 14 residues. The V and J ends lost 5 bases and 0 bases respectively, with 6 bases between them. The CDR3 DNA reads TGTGCCAGCAGGAAGAGCTCTGGGGCCAACGTCCTGACTTTC. Translation: CASRKSSGANVLTF.

This sequence joins TRBV27 and TRBJ1-6; perhaps TRBD1 as D (6 bases). The CDR3 runs to 15 residues. Germline CDR1 reads MNHEY; CDR2 reads SMNVEV (reference sequence). V dropped 6 bases and J dropped 7 bases, with 16 bases sitting between them. CDR3 coding DNA: TGTGCCAGCAGCGATAGGGGGTTAGGGAATTCACCCCTCCACTTT. Translation: CASSDRGLGNSPLHF.

This clonotype was observed many times. The V gene is TRBV25-1, the J gene TRBJ2-7, with 8 bases matching TRBD2. Germline trimming cut 8 bases from V and 3 bases from J; bases unmatched to any gene: 12. Germline values: CDR1 MGHDK, CDR2 SYGVNS. This CDR3 region has 15 residues. CDR3 sequence (DNA): TGTGCCAGCTCTGGGGACCTAGCGGGTCGCTACGAGCAGTACTTC. It codes for CASSGDLAGRYEQYF.

This clonotype was found many times. The chain recombines TRBV14 with TRBJ1-1, with 9 nucleotides matching TRBD1. Trimming removed 0 bases from V and 5 bases from J; junction bases left unmatched: 7. Germline V gene data show CDR1 as SGHDN and CDR2 as FVKESK. The CDR3 spans 16 residues. As DNA, the CDR3 is TGTGCCAGCAGCCAAGAAGGACAGGGGTTGCGTACTGAAGCTTTCTTT. It yields the protein CASSQEGQGLRTEAFF.

Many counts were recorded for this clonotype. The rearrangement uses TRBV28 and TRBJ1-2; D gene unclear. CDR1 is MDHEN and CDR2 is SYDVKM in the germline V gene. This CDR3 spans 15 amino acids. Trimming pared 8 bases from V and 4 bases from J, leaving 20 bases between. CDR3 sequence reads: CASSQIPDGPYGYTF. CDR3 bases: TGTGCCAGCTCTCAAATCCCGGACGGTCCCTATGGCTACACCTTC.

This clonotype was counted at least ten times. The chain has TRBV19 and TRBJ2-7; no firm D call. V was cut by 7 bases and J by 0 bases, with 7 bases left in between. The CDR3 extends over 12 amino acids. Per germline, CDR1 LNHDA and CDR2 SQIVND (reference sequence). Here the CDR3 DNA reads TGTGCCAGTAAGGGCGGCTCCTACGAGCAGTACTTC. This translates into CASKGGSYEQYF.

This clonotype appeared many times. The chain joins TRBV6-5 to TRBJ1-5; D gene uncertain. The CDR3 is made up of 17 amino acids. Germline V gene lookup returns CDR1 MNHEY and CDR2 SVGAGI. Trimming stripped 6 bases from V and 8 bases from J, with 26 bases between. The CDR3 protein is CASSPGPGQQPDEPQHF. DNA of the CDR3: TGTGCCAGCAGCCCCGGTCCGGGCCAACAACCGGACGAGCCCCAGCATTTT.

This clonotype was seen more than once but under ten times. One end of the junction fails to match germline, which may point to a read error. The CDR3 nucleotides are TGTGCCAGCAGTTTAGATCCCTTGGACAGGGTGCTATGGGTCTATGGCTACATCTTC. Encoded protein: CASSLDPLDRVLWVYGYIF. J is TRBJ1-2 and V is TRBV12-3 or TRBV12-4, with TRBD1 identical over 8 bases. This CDR3 spans 19 amino acids.

Of note for this clonotype: The germline gene is not matched at one end of the junction; a read error may be the cause. The chain has TRBV4-2 and TRBJ2-7; weak D call: TRBD2 (6 bases). The CDR3 spans 16 residues. Looked up from germline, CDR1 is LGHNA and CDR2 is YNFKEQ. The CDR3 nucleotides are TGTACCAGCAGCCAAGTCACCGGGAGCCATTCCTACGAGCAGTACTTC. As protein: CTSSQVTGSHSYEQYF.

As concerns this clonotype: At one boundary the junction diverges from the germline segment, which might be a read error. The CDR3 is CSARSMGRDYGYIF. The CDR3, as DNA: TGCAGTGCTAGATCCATGGGACGCGACTATGGCTACATCTTC. This rearrangement joins TRBV20-1 to TRBJ1-2; D is perhaps TRBD1 (5 bases). Germline loops: CDR1 DFQATT, CDR2 SNEGSKA (reference sequence). The CDR3 contains 14 residues.

The table lists this clonotype with many counts. This chain uses TRBV6-2 or TRBV6-3 with TRBJ1-5; maybe TRBD1 (6 bases). The germline gives CDR1 MNHEY, CDR2 SVGEGT. V was pared by 4 bases and J by 5 bases, with 12 bases between. The CDR3 has 14 amino acids. The DNA for the CDR3 is TGTGCCAGCAGTTCTACAGGGTGGGATCAGCCCCAGCATTTT. Encoded protein: CASSSTGWDQPQHF.

This clonotype was counted ten times or more. The J gene is TRBJ1-2, the V gene TRBV27, with 7 bases lining up with TRBD1. This CDR3 region has 14 residues. Germline V gene data show CDR1 as MNHEY and CDR2 as SMNVEV (reference sequence). V gave up 6 bases and J gave up 6 bases; unmatched junction bases: 10. The CDR3 region is CASRQTGRLHGYTF. As DNA, the CDR3 is TGTGCCAGCAGACAGACAGGGAGGCTTCATGGCTACACCTTC.

This clonotype was recorded at least ten times. The V gene is TRBV30, the J gene TRBJ1-1, with D uncertain. CDR1 is GTSNPN and CDR2 is SVGIG in the germline V gene (reference sequence). With 1 base removed from V and 0 bases from J, the gap between germline ends came to 6 bases. The CDR3 is 13 amino acids. CDR3 region: CAWSGLVNTEAFF. The DNA for the CDR3 is TGTGCCTGGAGTGGACTGGTGAACACTGAAGCTTTCTTT. Filled out from reference TRBV30 and TRBJ1-1, the complete variable domain reads SQTIHQWPATLVQPVGSPLSLECTVEGTSNPNLYWYRQAAGRGLQLLFYSVGIGQISSEVPQNLSASRPQDRQFILSSKKLLLSDSGFYLCAWSGLVNTEAFFGQGTRLTVV.

In its sample, this clonotype was seen many times. The chain recombines TRBV28 with TRBJ2-7, with D perhaps TRBD1 (6 bases). CDR1 is MDHEN, CDR2 SYDVKM, per germline. The germline V and J ends were trimmed by 2 bases and 6 bases, with 23 bases remaining between them. This CDR3 comprises 17 residues. The CDR3 reads CASSLTKGAGAYGEQYF. CDR3 coding DNA: TGTGCCAGCAGTTTAACAAAGGGAGCAGGGGCTTACGGCGAGCAGTACTTC.

J is TRBJ2-2 and V is TRBV2; 11 bases fit TRBD2. J gave up 4 bases and V 7 bases, and 5 bases lay outside the gene matches. This CDR3 is built from 15 residues. The V gene's germline CDR1 is SNHLY and CDR2 FYNNEI. The CDR3 region has the DNA TGTGCCAGCAAATTAGGGACTAGCGGCACCGGGGAGCTGTTTTTT. The encoded protein is CASKLGTSGTGELFF.

This clonotype was found many times. The rearrangement links TRBV4-1 to TRBJ1-1; no reliable D call. V was shortened by 1 base and J by 5 bases, with 8 bases between the two germline ends. CDR1 and CDR2 (germline): MGHRA, YSYEKL. The CDR3 covers 13 residues. In DNA, the CDR3 is TGCGCCAGCAGCCAAGCGTATGGGACTGAAGCTTTCTTT. This codes for CASSQAYGTEAFF.

This clonotype was seen at least ten times. CDR3 coding DNA: TGCGCCAGCAGCCAAGAGGGGACGTCAGGGGGCACTGAAGCTTTCTTT. This sequence encodes CASSQEGTSGGTEAFF. The chain couples TRBV4-1 to TRBJ1-1; TRBD1 agrees at 7 bases. The V segment lost 0 bases and the J segment 4 bases; nucleotides outside the gene matches: 8. This CDR3 comprises 16 residues. Germline-derived CDR1 and CDR2 are MGHRA and YSYEKL.

This clonotype appeared many times. As DNA, the CDR3 is TGTGCCAGCAGCTTAGGTTCGGGGTCGGGGAACCAGCATTTT. As protein: CASSLGSGSGNQHF. The chain has TRBV7-2 and TRBJ1-5; D gene unclear. The V gene's germline CDR1 is SGHTA and CDR2 FQGNSA. CDR3 length: 14 residues. The germline V and J ends were trimmed by 1 base and 12 bases, with 16 bases remaining between them.

The chain joins TRBV6-1 to TRBJ1-1; 9 nucleotides match TRBD1. V lost 5 bases, J lost 4 bases, and 5 bases stayed unmatched. The germline CDR1 and CDR2 sequences are MNHNS and SASEGT. The CDR3 has 14 amino acids. CDR3 protein: CASSRTGASTEAFF. The CDR3 coding sequence is TGTGCCAGCAGTCGGACAGGGGCGAGCACTGAAGCTTTCTTT.